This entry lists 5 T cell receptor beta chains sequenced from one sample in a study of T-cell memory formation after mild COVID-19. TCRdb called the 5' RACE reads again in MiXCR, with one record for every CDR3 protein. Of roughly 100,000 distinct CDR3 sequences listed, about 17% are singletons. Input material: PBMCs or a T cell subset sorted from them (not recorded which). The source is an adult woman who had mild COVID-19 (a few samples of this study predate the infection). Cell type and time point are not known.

This chain's CDR3 is CAPRGGDTGELFF. CDR3 nucleotide sequence: TGTGCACCAAGAGGGGGGGACACCGGGGAGCTGTTTTTT. The chain joins TRBV9 to TRBJ2-2; a weak D match, TRBD2 (7 bases). The CDR3 sequence is 13 residues long. The V gene's germline CDR1 is SGDLS and CDR2 YYNGEE.

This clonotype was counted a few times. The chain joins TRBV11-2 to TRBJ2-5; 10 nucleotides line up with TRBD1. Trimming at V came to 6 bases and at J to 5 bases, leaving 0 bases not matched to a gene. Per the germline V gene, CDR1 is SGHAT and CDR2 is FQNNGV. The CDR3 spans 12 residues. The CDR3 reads CASRGQGETQYF. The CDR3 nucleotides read TGTGCCAGCAGGGGACAGGGGGAGACCCAGTACTTC.

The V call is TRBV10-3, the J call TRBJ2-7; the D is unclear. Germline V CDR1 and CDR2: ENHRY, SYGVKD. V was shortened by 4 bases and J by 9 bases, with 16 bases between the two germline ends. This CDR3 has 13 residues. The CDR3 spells CAISGPSSWGQYF. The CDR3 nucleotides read TGTGCCATCAGTGGGCCATCATCCTGGGGGCAGTACTTC.

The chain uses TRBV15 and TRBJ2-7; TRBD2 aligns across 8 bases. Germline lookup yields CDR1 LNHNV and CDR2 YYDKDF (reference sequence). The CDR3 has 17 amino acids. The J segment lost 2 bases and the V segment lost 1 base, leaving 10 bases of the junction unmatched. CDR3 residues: CATSRARGGGIPYEQYF. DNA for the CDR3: TGTGCCACCAGCAGAGCCCGGGGCGGGGGGATCCCCTACGAGCAGTACTTC.

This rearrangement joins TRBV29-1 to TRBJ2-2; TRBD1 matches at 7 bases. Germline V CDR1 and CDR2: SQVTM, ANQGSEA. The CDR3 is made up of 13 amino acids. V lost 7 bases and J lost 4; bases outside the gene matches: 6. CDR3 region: CSGDRVGTGELFF. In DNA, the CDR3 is TGCAGCGGAGACAGGGTCGGCACCGGGGAGCTGTTTTTT.